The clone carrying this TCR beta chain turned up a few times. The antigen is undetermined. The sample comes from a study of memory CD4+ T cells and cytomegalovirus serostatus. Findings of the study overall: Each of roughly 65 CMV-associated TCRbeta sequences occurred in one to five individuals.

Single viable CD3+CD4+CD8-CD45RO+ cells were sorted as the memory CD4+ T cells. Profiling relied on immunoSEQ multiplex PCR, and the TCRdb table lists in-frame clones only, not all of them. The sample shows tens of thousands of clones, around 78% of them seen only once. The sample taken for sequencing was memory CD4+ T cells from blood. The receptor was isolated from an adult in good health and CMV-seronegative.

The CDR3 here is CASSVGTEEKLFF. CDR3 sequence (DNA): TGTGCCAGCAGCGTAGGGACAGAGGAAAAACTGTTTTTT. The chain has TRBV5-4 and TRBJ1-4; 7 bases align to TRBD1. Germline CDR1 reads SGHNT; CDR2 reads YYREEE (reference sequence). The trim removed 4 bases at V and 8 bases at J, leaving 5 bases unmatched. This CDR3 region has 13 residues.